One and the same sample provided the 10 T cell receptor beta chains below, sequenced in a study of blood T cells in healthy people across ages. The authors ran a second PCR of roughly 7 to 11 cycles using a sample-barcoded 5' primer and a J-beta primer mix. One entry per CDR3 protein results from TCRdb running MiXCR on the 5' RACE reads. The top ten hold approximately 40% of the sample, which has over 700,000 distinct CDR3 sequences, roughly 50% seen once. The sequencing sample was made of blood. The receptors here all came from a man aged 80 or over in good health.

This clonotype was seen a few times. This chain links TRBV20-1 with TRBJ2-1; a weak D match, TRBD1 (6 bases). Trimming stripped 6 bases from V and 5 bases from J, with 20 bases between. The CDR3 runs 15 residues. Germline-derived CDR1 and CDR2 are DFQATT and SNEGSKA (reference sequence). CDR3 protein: CSAPRYRAQDNEQFF. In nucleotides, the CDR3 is TGCAGTGCCCCCAGGTACAGGGCGCAGGACAATGAGCAGTTCTTC.

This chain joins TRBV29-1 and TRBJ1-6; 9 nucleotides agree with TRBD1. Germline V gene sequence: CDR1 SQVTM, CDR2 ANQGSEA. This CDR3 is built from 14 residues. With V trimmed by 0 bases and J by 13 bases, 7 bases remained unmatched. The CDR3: CSVEEGQGTSPLHF. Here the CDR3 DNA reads TGCAGCGTTGAAGAGGGACAGGGAACTTCGCCCCTCCACTTT.

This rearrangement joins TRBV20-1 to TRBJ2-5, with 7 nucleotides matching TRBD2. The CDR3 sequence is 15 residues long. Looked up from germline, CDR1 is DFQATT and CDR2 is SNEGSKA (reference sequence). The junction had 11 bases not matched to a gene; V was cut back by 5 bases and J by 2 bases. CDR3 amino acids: CSAPAESGVQETQYF. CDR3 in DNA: TGCAGTGCTCCGGCGGAAAGCGGGGTACAAGAGACCCAGTACTTC.

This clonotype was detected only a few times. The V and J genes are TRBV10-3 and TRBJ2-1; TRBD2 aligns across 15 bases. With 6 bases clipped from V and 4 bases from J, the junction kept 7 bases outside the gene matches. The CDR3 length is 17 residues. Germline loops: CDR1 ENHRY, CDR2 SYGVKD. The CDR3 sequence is CAIRPGLAGGGYNEQFF. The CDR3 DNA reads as TGTGCCATCAGACCGGGACTAGCGGGGGGAGGGTACAATGAGCAGTTCTTC.

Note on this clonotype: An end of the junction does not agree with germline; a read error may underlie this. The CDR3 sequence: CASSYPLSGQGPHRYAYF. The CDR3 bases are TGTGCCAGTAGTTACCCCCTATCCGGACAAGGCCCGCACAGATACGCGTATTTT. The V call is TRBV6-2 or TRBV6-3, the J call TRBJ2-3, with a weak D call TRBD1 (5 bases). The CDR3 runs to 18 residues. In germline, CDR1 is MNHEY, CDR2 SVGEGT.

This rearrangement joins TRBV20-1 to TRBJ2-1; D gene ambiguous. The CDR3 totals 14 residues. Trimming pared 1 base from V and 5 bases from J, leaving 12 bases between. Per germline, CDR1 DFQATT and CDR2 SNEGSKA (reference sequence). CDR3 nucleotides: TGCAGTGCTAGAGCGCAGCTCGCCCACAATGAGCAGTTCTTC. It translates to CSARAQLAHNEQFF.

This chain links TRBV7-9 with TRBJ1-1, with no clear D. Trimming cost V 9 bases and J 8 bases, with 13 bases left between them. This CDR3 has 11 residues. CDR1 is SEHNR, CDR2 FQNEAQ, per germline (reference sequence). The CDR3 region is CASVRGREAFF. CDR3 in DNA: TGTGCCAGTGTAAGAGGGCGGGAAGCTTTCTTT.

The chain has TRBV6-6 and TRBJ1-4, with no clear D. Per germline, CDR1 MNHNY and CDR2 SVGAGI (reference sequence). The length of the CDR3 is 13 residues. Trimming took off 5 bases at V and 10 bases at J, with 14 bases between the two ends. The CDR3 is CASSIAMDGKLFF. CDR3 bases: TGTGCCAGCAGTATAGCAATGGACGGAAAACTGTTTTTT.

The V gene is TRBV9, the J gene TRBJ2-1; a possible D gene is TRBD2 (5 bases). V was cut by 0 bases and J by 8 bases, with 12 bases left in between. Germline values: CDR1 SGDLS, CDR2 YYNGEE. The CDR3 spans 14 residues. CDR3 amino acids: CASSVVSNGDEQFF. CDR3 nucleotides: TGTGCCAGCAGCGTAGTGTCAAACGGGGATGAGCAGTTCTTC.

The CDR3 sequence is CASTSGSPHEQYF. The CDR3 DNA reads as TGTGCCAGCACGAGCGGGAGCCCCCACGAGCAGTACTTC. This rearrangement joins TRBV2 to TRBJ2-7; TRBD2 matches at 8 bases. CDR3 size: 13 residues. Per the germline V gene, CDR1 is SNHLY and CDR2 is FYNNEI. V shed 7 bases and J 5 bases; nucleotides not matched to a gene: 7.